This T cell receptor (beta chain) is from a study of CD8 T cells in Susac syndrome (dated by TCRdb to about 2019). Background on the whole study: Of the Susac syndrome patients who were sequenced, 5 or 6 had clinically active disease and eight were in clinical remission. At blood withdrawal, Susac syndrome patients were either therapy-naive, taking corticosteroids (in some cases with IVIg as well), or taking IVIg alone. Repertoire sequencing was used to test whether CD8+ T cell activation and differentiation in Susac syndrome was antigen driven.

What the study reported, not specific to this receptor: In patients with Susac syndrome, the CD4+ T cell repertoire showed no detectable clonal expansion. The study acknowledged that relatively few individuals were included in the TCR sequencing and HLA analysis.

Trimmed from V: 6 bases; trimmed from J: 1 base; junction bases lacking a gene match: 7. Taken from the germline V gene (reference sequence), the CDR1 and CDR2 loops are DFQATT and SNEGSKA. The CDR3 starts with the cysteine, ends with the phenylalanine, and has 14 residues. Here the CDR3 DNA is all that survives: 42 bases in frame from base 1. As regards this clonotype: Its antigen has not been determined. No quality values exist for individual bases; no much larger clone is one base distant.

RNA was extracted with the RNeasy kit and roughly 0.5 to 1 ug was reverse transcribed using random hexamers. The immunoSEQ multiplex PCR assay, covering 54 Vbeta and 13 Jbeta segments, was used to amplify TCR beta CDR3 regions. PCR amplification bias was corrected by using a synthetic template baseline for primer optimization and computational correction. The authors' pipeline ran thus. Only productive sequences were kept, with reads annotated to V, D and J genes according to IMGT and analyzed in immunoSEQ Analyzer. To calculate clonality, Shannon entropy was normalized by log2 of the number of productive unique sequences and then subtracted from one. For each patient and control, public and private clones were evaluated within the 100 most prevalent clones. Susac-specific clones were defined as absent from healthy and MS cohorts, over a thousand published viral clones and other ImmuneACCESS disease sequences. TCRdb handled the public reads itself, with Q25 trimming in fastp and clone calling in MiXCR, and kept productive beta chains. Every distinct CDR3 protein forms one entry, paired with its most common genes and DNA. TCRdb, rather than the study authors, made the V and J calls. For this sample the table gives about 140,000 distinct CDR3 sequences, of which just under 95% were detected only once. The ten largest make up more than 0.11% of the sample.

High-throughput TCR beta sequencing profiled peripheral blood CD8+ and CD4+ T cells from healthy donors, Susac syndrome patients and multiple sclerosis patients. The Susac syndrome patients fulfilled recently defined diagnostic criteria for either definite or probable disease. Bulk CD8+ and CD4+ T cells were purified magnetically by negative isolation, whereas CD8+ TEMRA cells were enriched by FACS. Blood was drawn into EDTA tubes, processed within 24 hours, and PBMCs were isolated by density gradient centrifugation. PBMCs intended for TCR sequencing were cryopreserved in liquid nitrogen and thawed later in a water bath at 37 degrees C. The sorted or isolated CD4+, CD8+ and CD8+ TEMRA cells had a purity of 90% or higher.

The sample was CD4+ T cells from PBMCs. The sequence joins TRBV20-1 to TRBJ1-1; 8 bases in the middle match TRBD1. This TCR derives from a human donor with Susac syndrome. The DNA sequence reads TGCAGTGCAATAGACAGGGGATCGAACACTGAAGCTTTCTTT. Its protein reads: CSAIDRGSNTEAFF.